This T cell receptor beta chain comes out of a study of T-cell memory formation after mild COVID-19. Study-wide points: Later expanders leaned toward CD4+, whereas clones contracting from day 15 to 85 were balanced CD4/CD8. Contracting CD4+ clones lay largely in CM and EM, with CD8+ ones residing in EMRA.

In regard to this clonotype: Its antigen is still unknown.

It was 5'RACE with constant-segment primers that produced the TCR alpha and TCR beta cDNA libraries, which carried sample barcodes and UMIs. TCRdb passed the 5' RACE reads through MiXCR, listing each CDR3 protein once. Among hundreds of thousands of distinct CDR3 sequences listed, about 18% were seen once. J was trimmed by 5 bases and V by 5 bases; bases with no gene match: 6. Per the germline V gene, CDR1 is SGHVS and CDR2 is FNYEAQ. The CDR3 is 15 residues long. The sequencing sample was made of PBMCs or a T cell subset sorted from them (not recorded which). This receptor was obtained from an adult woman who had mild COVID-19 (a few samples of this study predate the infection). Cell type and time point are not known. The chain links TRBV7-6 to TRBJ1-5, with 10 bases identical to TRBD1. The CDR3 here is CASSSKGTGDQPQHF. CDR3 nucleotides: TGTGCCAGCAGCAGCAAAGGGACAGGGGATCAGCCCCAGCATTTT. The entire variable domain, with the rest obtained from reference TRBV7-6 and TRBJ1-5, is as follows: GAGVSQSPRYKVTKRGQDVALRCDPISGHVSLYWYRQALGQGPEFLTYFNYEAQQDKSGLPNDRFSAERPEGSISTLTIQRTEQRDSAMYRCASSSKGTGDQPQHFGDGTRLSIL.